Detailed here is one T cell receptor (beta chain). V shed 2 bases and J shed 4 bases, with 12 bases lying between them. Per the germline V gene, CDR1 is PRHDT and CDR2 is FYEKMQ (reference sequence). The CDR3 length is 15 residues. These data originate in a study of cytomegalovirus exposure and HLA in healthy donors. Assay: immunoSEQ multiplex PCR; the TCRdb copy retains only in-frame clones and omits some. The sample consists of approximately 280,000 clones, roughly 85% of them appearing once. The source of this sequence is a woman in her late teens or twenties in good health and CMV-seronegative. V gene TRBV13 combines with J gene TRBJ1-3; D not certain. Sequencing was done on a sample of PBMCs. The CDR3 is CASSLSLMPGNTIYF. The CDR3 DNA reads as TGTGCCAGCAGCTTATCACTCATGCCCGGAAACACCATATATTTT.